Sequencing of this T cell receptor beta chain was carried out in a study of identical twins. Germline values: CDR1 MNHNS, CDR2 SASEGT. This CDR3 is 18 amino acids long. Deletions cut 5 bases from V and 3 bases from J, with 23 bases between. In its sample, this clonotype was seen a few times. A universal primer site came from template switching; cDNA carried unique molecular identifiers. One entry per CDR3 protein, called by TCRdb with MiXCR from the 5' RACE reads. The sample has about 1.7 million distinct CDR3 sequences; 25% to 35% are singletons. V is TRBV6-1 and J is TRBJ2-1; D might be TRBD2 (6 bases). The sequence was obtained from a newborn girl in good health. What was sequenced was cord blood. CDR3 protein: CASSKLLSGSGHYNEQFF. As DNA, the CDR3 is TGTGCCAGCAGTAAACTTTTGAGCGGGTCCGGGCACTACAATGAGCAGTTCTTC.